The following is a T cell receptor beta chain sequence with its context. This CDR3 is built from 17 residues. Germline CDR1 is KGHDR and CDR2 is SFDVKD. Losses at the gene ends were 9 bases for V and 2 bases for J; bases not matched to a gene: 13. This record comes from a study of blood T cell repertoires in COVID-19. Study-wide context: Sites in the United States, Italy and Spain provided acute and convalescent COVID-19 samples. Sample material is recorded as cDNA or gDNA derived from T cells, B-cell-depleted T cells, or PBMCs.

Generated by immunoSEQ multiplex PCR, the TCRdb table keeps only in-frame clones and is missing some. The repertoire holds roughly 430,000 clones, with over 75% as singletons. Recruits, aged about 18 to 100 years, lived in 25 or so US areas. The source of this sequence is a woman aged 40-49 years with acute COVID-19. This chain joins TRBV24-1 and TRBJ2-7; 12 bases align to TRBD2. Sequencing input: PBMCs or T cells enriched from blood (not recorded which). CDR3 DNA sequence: TGTGCCACCGGGGACAACTGGACTAGCGGGACTCCCTACGAGCAGTACTTC. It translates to CATGDNWTSGTPYEQYF.